A selection of T cell receptor beta chains follows, all from one sample in a study of regulatory T cells in long-lasting Graves disease. TCRdb recomputed calls from the multiplex PCR reads with MiXCR, one row per CDR3 protein. In the table there are roughly 560,000 distinct CDR3 sequences, 15% to 20% of which are singletons. This same sample was also taken into another study, of T cells in Graves' hyperthyroidism and ophthalmopathy.

The sample was peripheral blood mononuclear cells (PBMCs), taken at new diagnosis, from a patient treated with antithyroid drugs. Source of these receptors: a woman aged 35-65 years with Graves disease. Each CDR3 is given with its conserved first and last residue. A D gene is named only where the DNA matches it firmly. Not all rows give a size; the values are once, few, many and, for expanded clones, a class.

18 | TRBJ2-5 | - | TRBV18 | few | CASSPPPRGFRAMETQYF | TGTGCCAGCTCACCACCCCCCCGGGGGTTCAGGGCTATGGAGACCCAGTACTTC
13 | TRBJ2-2 | - | TRBV12-3/TRBV12-4 | - | CASRQRTTGELFF | TGTGCCAGCAGACAGAGAACCACCGGGGAGCTGTTTTTT
16 | TRBJ1-2 | - | TRBV2 | many | CASSEVGGRAVGGYTF | TGTGCCAGCAGTGAAGTAGGTGGGAGGGCAGTTGGGGGCTACACCTTC
14 | TRBJ2-5 | - | TRBV7-9 | few | CASSKATEQETQYF | TGTGCCAGCAGCAAGGCGACAGAGCAAGAGACCCAGTACTTC
12 | TRBJ1-1 | TRBD1 | TRBV27 | many | CASSIAGGPAFF | TGTGCCAGCAGTATTGCAGGGGGCCCAGCTTTCTTT
17 | TRBJ1-3 | - | TRBV18 | - | CASSPGRLWTSGNTIYF | TGTGCCAGCTCACCGGGTCGGCTTTGGACCTCTGGAAACACCATATATTTT
15 | TRBJ2-1 | TRBD2 | TRBV12-3/TRBV12-4 | few | CASTSSGGNSNEQFF | TGTGCCAGCACCTCCTCGGGGGGTAATAGCAATGAGCAGTTCTTC
16 | TRBJ2-5 | - | TRBV7-9 | few | CASSLAGRGPGGTQYF | TGTGCCAGCAGCTTAGCCGGGCGGGGGCCAGGAGGGACCCAGTACTTC
14 | TRBJ2-3 | - | TRBV28 | many | CASSYSVGTDTQYF | TGTGCCAGCAGCTATAGCGTGGGCACAGATACGCAGTATTTT
15 | TRBJ2-7 | - | TRBV10-3 | many | CAISDGGGATREQYF | TGTGCCATCAGTGACGGGGGCGGTGCGACTCGCGAGCAGTACTTC
17 | TRBJ2-2 | - | TRBV6-1 | many | CASSTLAGASNTGELFF | TGTGCCAGCAGTACCTTGGCGGGGGCATCGAACACCGGGGAGCTGTTTTTT
15 | TRBJ2-1 | - | TRBV11-2 | many | CASNSGQASYNEQFF | TGTGCCAGCAACTCCGGGCAGGCCTCCTACAATGAGCAGTTCTTC
14 | TRBJ1-3 | - | TRBV3-1 | - | CASMQFDSGNTIYF | TGTGCCAGCATGCAATTTGACTCTGGAAACACCATATATTTT
13 | TRBJ1-1 | - | TRBV2 | many | CASSEASTLKAFF | TGTGCCAGCAGTGAAGCGTCCACCCTGAAAGCTTTCTTT
12 | TRBJ2-7 | - | TRBV4-1 | many | CASSPNSHEQYF | TGCGCCAGCAGCCCAAATAGCCACGAGCAGTACTTC
15 | TRBJ1-5 | TRBD1 | TRBV18 | many | CASSPATGGNQPQHF | TGTGCCAGCTCACCCGCGACAGGGGGGAATCAGCCCCAGCATTTT
14 | TRBJ1-1 | TRBD1 | TRBV6-5 | few | CASSYQDRGPEAFF | TGTGCCAGCAGTTATCAAGACAGGGGACCTGAAGCTTTCTTT
15 | TRBJ2-7 | TRBD1 | TRBV12-3/TRBV12-4 | many | CASSAAWTGTYEQYF | TGTGCCAGCAGCGCTGCGTGGACAGGAACCTACGAGCAGTACTTC
13 | TRBJ2-3 | - | TRBV20-1 | - | CSAAGGTIQTQYF | TGCAGTGCGGCAGGGGGGACGATACAGACGCAGTATTTT
14 | TRBJ2-5 | TRBD1 | TRBV2 | - | CASSEETGEETQYF | TGTGCCAGCAGTGAAGAGACAGGGGAAGAGACCCAGTACTTC
15 | TRBJ2-7 | TRBD2 | TRBV29-1 | few | CSVVLSGGPSYEQYF | TGCAGCGTCGTCCTTAGCGGGGGGCCTTCCTACGAGCAGTACTTC
14 | TRBJ1-6 | - | TRBV3-1 | many | CASSPGGADSPLHF | TGTGCCAGCAGCCCAGGAGGGGCGGATTCACCCCTCCACTTT
15 | TRBJ2-3 | - | TRBV19 | - | CASSIAGARTDTQYF | TGTGCCAGTAGTATAGCGGGGGCCCGCACAGATACGCAGTATTTT
14 | TRBJ1-1 | - | TRBV2 | many | CASSRDTLGTEAFF | TGTGCCAGCAGTCGGGACACCTTAGGGACTGAAGCTTTCTTT
16 | TRBJ1-5 | TRBD1 | TRBV18 | many | CASSPGQPYSNQPQHF | TGTGCCAGCTCACCGGGACAGCCTTATAGCAATCAGCCCCAGCATTTT
12 | TRBJ1-2 | - | TRBV6-2/TRBV6-3 | - | CASSPPWGGYTF | TGTGCCAGCAGCCCCCCTTGGGGTGGCTACACCTTC
15 | TRBJ2-1 | - | TRBV25-1 | - | CASSHGGRGPGEQFF | TGTGCCAGCAGCCACGGAGGGCGGGGGCCAGGGGAGCAGTTCTTC
15 | TRBJ2-7 | TRBD2 | TRBV20-1 | many | CSASSGGPGRYEQYF | TGCAGTGCTTCTAGCGGGGGGCCTGGCCGCTACGAGCAGTACTTC
12 | TRBJ1-6 | - | TRBV3-1 | - | CASSVLRSPLHF | TGTGCCAGCAGCGTTCTGAGATCACCCCTCCACTTT
14 | TRBJ2-5 | - | TRBV5-1 | many | CASSLEPAQETQYF | TGCGCCAGCAGCTTGGAGCCGGCGCAAGAGACCCAGTACTTC
17 | TRBJ1-2 | TRBD1 | TRBV24-1 | many | CATSDPGQGSTGYGYTF | TGTGCCACCAGTGATCCGGGACAGGGATCGACTGGCTATGGCTACACCTTC
13 | TRBJ1-3 | - | TRBV6-1 | many | CASSDRDGNTIYF | TGTGCCAGCAGTGACAGGGATGGAAACACCATATATTTT
15 | TRBJ2-1 | TRBD1 | TRBV11-2 | many | CASSTGTGGYNEQFF | TGTGCCAGCAGCACCGGGACAGGGGGATACAATGAGCAGTTCTTC
12 | TRBJ2-3 | - | TRBV15 | - | CATSRAPDTQYF | TGTGCCACCAGCAGAGCCCCAGATACGCAGTATTTT
21 | TRBJ1-5 | TRBD1 | TRBV15 | few | CATSRGQAGTGTSYSNQPQHF | TGTGCCACCAGCAGAGGGCAAGCCGGGACAGGGACATCTTATAGCAATCAGCCCCAGCATTTT
16 | TRBJ1-1 | TRBD1 | TRBV7-8 | few | CASKESLSGQSTEAFF | TGTGCCAGCAAGGAGAGTCTATCGGGACAGAGCACTGAAGCTTTCTTT
14 | TRBJ2-7 | - | TRBV12-3/TRBV12-4 | - | CASSLSSFSYEQYF | TGTGCCAGCAGTTTGAGTTCCTTTTCCTACGAGCAGTACTTC
15 | TRBJ2-7 | TRBD1 | TRBV4-1 | - | CASSPLDRETYEQYF | TGCGCCAGCAGCCCCCTGGACAGGGAAACCTACGAGCAGTACTTC
13 | TRBJ2-7 | - | TRBV20-1 | many | CSARGVGSYEQYF | TGCAGTGCCAGAGGGGTGGGGTCCTACGAGCAGTACTTC
16 | TRBJ2-1 | - | TRBV6-2/TRBV6-3 | few | CAGSTRGGPSYNEQFF | TGTGCCGGCAGTACCCGCGGGGGCCCTTCCTACAATGAGCAGTTCTTC
13 | TRBJ1-1 | - | TRBV30 | many | CAWSVQSNTEAFF | TGTGCCTGGAGTGTACAATCGAACACTGAAGCTTTCTTT
11 | TRBJ2-3 | - | TRBV12-3/TRBV12-4 | many | CASGSVYTQYF | TGTGCCAGCGGTTCCGTGTATACGCAGTATTTT
13 | TRBJ1-5 | - | TRBV2 | many | CASRTYSNQPQHF | TGTGCCAGCAGGACGTATAGCAATCAGCCCCAGCATTTT
11 | TRBJ2-7 | - | TRBV10-3 | many | CAISAGYEQYF | TGTGCCATCAGTGCTGGCTACGAGCAGTACTTC
12 | TRBJ2-3 | - | TRBV14 | few | CASSQTGNTQYF | TGTGCCAGCAGCCAAACGGGAAATACGCAGTATTTT
13 | TRBJ1-3 | - | TRBV3-1 | - | CASSQGAGGTIYF | TGTGCCAGCAGCCAAGGAGCTGGGGGCACCATATATTTT
13 | TRBJ2-5 | - | TRBV20-1 | many | CSARGSGLETQYF | TGCAGTGCTAGAGGAAGTGGGCTGGAGACCCAGTACTTC
16 | TRBJ1-5 | TRBD1 | TRBV19 | many | CASSIRDSYSNQPQHF | TGTGCCAGTAGTATCCGGGACAGCTATAGCAATCAGCCCCAGCATTTT
14 | TRBJ2-3 | - | TRBV7-6 | many | CASSYGGRTDTQYF | TGTGCCAGCAGCTACGGGGGACGCACAGATACGCAGTATTTT
13 | TRBJ1-1 | - | TRBV20-1 | - | CSAVDGGAAEAFF | TGCAGTGCCGTCGATGGGGGGGCGGCTGAAGCTTTCTTT
14 | TRBJ2-5 | - | TRBV9 | - | CASSQGGGWETQYF | TGTGCCAGCAGCCAAGGGGGGGGTTGGGAGACCCAGTACTTC
13 | TRBJ2-5 | - | TRBV18 | many | CASSPSGRETQYF | TGTGCCAGCTCACCAAGCGGGCGAGAGACCCAGTACTTC
12 | TRBJ2-1 | - | TRBV18 | - | CASSHRWNEQFF | TGTGCCAGCTCACACCGGTGGAATGAGCAGTTCTTC
15 | TRBJ2-3 | - | TRBV5-6 | - | CASSFYEWEGRTQYF | TGTGCCAGCAGCTTTTATGAATGGGAAGGAAGGACGCAGTATTTT
15 | TRBJ1-2 | TRBD1 | TRBV28 | - | CASRVTGAKPRGYTF | TGTGCCAGCAGAGTTACAGGGGCTAAGCCGAGAGGCTACACCTTC
13 | TRBJ1-2 | TRBD1 | TRBV28 | - | CASSDRGGNGYTF | TGTGCCAGCAGTGACAGGGGAGGGAATGGCTACACCTTC
15 | TRBJ2-1 | TRBD2 | TRBV7-8 | many | CASSLAGTSGNEQFF | TGTGCCAGCAGCTTAGCAGGGACTAGCGGGAATGAGCAGTTCTTC
15 | TRBJ1-3 | TRBD1 | TRBV7-2 | few | CASSPNRGNGNTIYF | TGTGCCAGCAGCCCCAACAGGGGAAATGGAAACACCATATATTTT
14 | TRBJ1-2 | TRBD1 | TRBV9 | - | CASSVAWDSYGYTF | TGTGCCAGCAGCGTAGCCTGGGACAGCTATGGCTACACCTTC
15 | TRBJ1-2 | - | TRBV28 | many | CASSFPRGGGYGYTF | TGTGCCAGCAGTTTCCCGCGGGGAGGAGGCTATGGCTACACCTTC